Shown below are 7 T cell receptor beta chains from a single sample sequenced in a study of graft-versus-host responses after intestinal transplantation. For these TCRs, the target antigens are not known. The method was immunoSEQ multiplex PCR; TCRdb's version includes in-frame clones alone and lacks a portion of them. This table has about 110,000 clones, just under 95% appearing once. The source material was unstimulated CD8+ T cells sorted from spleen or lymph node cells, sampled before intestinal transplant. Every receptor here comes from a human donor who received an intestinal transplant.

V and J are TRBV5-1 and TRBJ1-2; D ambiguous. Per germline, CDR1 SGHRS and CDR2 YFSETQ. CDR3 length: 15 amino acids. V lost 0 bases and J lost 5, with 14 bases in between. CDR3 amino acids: CASSLAGVGVYGYTF. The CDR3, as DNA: TGCGCCAGCAGCTTGGCCGGGGTTGGGGTATATGGCTACACCTTC.

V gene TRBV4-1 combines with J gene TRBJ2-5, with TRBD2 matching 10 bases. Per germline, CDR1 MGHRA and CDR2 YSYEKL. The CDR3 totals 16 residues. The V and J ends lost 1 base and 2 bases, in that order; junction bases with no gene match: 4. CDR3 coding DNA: TGCGCCAGCAGCCAAGGGACTAGCGGACCACAAGAGACCCAGTACTTC. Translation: CASSQGTSGPQETQYF.

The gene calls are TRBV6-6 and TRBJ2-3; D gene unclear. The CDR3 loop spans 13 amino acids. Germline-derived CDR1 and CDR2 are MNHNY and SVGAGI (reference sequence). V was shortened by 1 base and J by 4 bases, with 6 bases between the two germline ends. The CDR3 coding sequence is TGTGCCAGCAGTTACTATGGGCCAGATACGCAGTATTTT. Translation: CASSYYGPDTQYF.

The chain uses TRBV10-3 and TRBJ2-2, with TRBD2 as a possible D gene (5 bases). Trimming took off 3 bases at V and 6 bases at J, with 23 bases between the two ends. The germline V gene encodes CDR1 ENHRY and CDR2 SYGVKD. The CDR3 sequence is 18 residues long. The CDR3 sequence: CAISEIPSRRVGAGELFF. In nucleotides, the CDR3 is TGTGCCATCAGTGAAATTCCATCCCGGCGGGTGGGTGCCGGGGAGCTGTTTTTT.

CDR3 nucleotide sequence: TGTGCCAGCAGCCACGCCTTACAGTCGATAAATGAGCAGTTCTTC. Translating gives CASSHALQSINEQFF. The V and J genes are TRBV14 and TRBJ2-1; D gene ambiguous. The V end was cut by 3 bases, the J end by 7 bases, with 16 bases between. Germline values: CDR1 SGHDN, CDR2 FVKESK. CDR3 size: 15 residues.

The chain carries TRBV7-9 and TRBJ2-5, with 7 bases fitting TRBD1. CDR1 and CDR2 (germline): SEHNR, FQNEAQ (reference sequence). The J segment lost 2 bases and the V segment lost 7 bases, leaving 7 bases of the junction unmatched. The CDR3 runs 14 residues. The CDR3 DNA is TGTGCCAGCAACATACAGGGGCTTCAAGAGACCCAGTACTTC. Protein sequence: CASNIQGLQETQYF.

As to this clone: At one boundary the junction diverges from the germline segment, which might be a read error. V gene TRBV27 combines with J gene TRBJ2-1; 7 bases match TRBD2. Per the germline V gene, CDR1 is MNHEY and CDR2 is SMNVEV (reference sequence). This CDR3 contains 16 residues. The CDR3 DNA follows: TGTACCAGCAGTTTCATCCCCCTAGCGGCAGAGCAGTGGGGGGTCTTC. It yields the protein CTSSFIPLAAEQWGVF.